The T cell receptor beta chain under discussion was sequenced for a study of follicular helper T cells after annual influenza vaccination. This CDR3 contains 11 residues. Trimming shortened V by 4 bases and J by 7 bases, and 8 bases separated the two germline ends. Per germline, CDR1 SQVTM and CDR2 ANQGSEA. The time point is: 2014-2015 season, pre-vaccination. Before and after seasonal inactivated influenza vaccination, adults gave blood for sorting CD4 subsets for sequencing. Donors were community-dwelling with no influenza vaccine in the prior 6 months. The table came from immunoSEQ multiplex PCR; TCRdb's copy has only in-frame clones and leaves some out. The table shows 27,000 or so clones, with about 82% occurring only once.

The V call is TRBV29-1, the J call TRBJ2-1; D perhaps matches TRBD2 (5 bases). The material sequenced was CXCR5+ CD38- circulating T follicular helper cells from blood, taken on the day of influenza vaccination. Sample subset: circulating Tfh, non-naive CD4+CXCR5+PD-1+ (ICOS+CD38+ or ICOS-CD38-). The TCR comes from an adult who received the influenza vaccine. The CDR3 DNA sequence: TGCAGCGTTGCCCGAGGGAATGAGCAGTTCTTC. Translating gives CSVARGNEQFF.